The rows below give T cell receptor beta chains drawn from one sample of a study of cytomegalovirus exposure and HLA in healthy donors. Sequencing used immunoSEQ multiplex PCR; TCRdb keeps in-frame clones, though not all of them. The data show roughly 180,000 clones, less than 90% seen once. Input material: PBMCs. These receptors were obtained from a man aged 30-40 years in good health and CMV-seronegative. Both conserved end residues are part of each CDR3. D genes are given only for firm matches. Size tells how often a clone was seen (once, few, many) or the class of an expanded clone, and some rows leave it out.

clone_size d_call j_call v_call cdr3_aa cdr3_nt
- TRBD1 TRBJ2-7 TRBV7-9 CASSPSPSTGGSYEQYF TGTGCCAGCAGCCCCTCACCGTCGACAGGGGGCAGCTACGAGCAGTACTTC
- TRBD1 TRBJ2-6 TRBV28 CASSPPDRSEVLTF TGTGCCAGCAGTCCACCGGACAGGTCTGAAGTCCTGACTTTC
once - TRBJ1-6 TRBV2 CASREQDYNSPLHF TGTGCCAGCAGGGAACAGGATTATAATTCACCCCTCCACTTT
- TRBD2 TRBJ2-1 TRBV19 CASSKVGLAGGPYNEQFF TGTGCCAGTAGCAAAGTTGGCTTAGCGGGAGGGCCCTACAATGAGCAGTTCTTC
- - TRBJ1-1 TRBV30 CAWSVQARTEAFF TGTGCCTGGAGTGTGCAGGCCCGCACTGAAGCTTTCTTT
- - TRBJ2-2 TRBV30 CAWNRVATRTGELFF TGTGCCTGGAATCGGGTAGCGACGAGAACCGGGGAGCTGTTTTTT
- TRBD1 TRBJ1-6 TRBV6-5 CASSSDRGRNSPLHF TGTGCCAGCAGTTCGGACAGGGGGCGGAATTCACCCCTCCACTTT
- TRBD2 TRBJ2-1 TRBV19 CASSIGTSGSYEQFF TGTGCCAGTAGTATTGGGACTAGCGGGAGCTATGAGCAGTTCTTC
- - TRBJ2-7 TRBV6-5 CASSLHDRRVYEQYF TGTGCCAGCAGTCTACATGACAGGCGAGTATACGAGCAGTACTTC
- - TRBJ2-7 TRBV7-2 CASSFGVYEQYF TGTGCCAGCAGCTTCGGGGTCTACGAGCAGTACTTC
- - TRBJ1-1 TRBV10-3 CAISEATEAFF TGTGCCATCAGTGAGGCGACTGAAGCTTTCTTT
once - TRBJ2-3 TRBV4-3 CASSQEGRGQDTQYF TGCGCCAGCAGCCAAGAGGGCAGAGGGCAAGATACGCAGTATTTT
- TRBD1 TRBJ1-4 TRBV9 CASSVGGQGDEKLFF TGTGCCAGCAGCGTAGGGGGACAGGGGGATGAAAAACTGTTTTTT
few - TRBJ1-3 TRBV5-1 CASSLASGFSGNTIYF TGCGCCAGCAGCTTGGCTAGCGGTTTTTCTGGAAACACCATATATTTT
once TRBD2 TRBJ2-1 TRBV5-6 CASSSLAGSSYNEQFF TGTGCCAGCAGCTCTTTAGCGGGGAGCTCCTACAATGAGCAGTTCTTC
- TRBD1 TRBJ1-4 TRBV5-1 CASSLETGFFSGYEKLFF TGCGCCAGCAGCTTGGAGACAGGGTTTTTTTCTGGGTATGAAAAACTGTTTTTT
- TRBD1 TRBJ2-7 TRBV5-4 CASSPGQGGYEQYF TGTGCCAGCAGCCCCGGACAGGGGGGCTACGAGCAGTACTTC
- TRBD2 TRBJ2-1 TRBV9 CASTPQLAGGYNEQFF TGTGCCAGCACCCCCCAACTAGCGGGGGGCTACAATGAGCAGTTCTTC
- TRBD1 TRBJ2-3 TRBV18 CASSLRTGSSTDTQYF TGTGCCAGCTCACTCCGGACAGGGTCTAGCACAGATACGCAGTATTTT
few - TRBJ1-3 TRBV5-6 CASSYIGGVGGAGNTIYF TGTGCCAGCAGCTACATTGGGGGCGTAGGGGGAGCTGGAAACACCATATATTTT
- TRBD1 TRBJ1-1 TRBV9 CASSVDRETTEAFF TGTGCCAGCAGCGTCGACAGGGAGACCACTGAAGCTTTCTTT
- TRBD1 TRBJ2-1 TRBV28 CASSGPGTGNNEQFF TGTGCCAGCAGTGGCCCCGGGACAGGTAACAATGAGCAGTTCTTC
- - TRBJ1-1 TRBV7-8 CASSFLGAVISEAFF TGTGCCAGCAGCTTCCTGGGGGCGGTTATAAGTGAAGCTTTCTTT
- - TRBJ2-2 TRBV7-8 CASSLGSDTGELFF TGTGCCAGCAGCTTAGGTTCCGACACCGGGGAGCTGTTTTTT
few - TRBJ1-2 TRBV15 CATSRGGGNYGYTF TGTGCCACCAGCAGAGGGGGAGGGAACTATGGCTACACCTTC
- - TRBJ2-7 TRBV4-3 CASSQDFFGHRDYEQYF TGCGCCAGCAGCCAAGATTTTTTTGGCCATCGGGACTACGAGCAGTACTTC
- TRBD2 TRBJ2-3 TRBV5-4 CASSRGTSGADTQYF TGTGCCAGCAGCAGGGGGACTAGCGGGGCAGATACGCAGTATTTT
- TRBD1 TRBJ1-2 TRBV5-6 CASSSPYKTGSGYTF TGTGCCAGCAGCTCCCCATACAAGACAGGGAGCGGCTACACCTTC
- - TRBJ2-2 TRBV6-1 CASSEGSGGRELFF TGTGCCAGCAGTGAAGGTTCAGGGGGGAGGGAGCTGTTTTTT
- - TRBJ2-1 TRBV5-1 CASRGAVGSYNEQFF TGCGCCAGCAGGGGGGCTGTCGGGTCCTACAATGAGCAGTTCTTC
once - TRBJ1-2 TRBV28 CATHGGIYGYTF TGTGCCACCCATGGGGGGATCTATGGCTACACCTTC
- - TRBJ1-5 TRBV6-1 CASSLGFAGNQPQHF TGTGCCAGCAGTCTCGGGTTTGCGGGCAATCAGCCCCAGCATTTT
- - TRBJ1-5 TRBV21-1 CASLVGRAPVWGNQPQHF TGTGCCAGCTTAGTAGGCAGGGCCCCGGTCTGGGGCAATCAGCCCCAGCATTTT
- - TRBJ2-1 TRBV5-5 CASSLVAEYNEQFF TGTGCCAGCAGCTTGGTTGCGGAGTACAATGAGCAGTTCTTC
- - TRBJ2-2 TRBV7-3 CSSSLTPSLTGELFF TGTTCCAGCAGCTTAACTCCTAGTCTTACCGGGGAGCTGTTTTTT
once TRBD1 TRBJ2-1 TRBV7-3 CASSLTHRTGYHNEQFF TGTGCCAGCAGCTTAACCCACCGGACAGGGTACCACAATGAGCAGTTCTTC
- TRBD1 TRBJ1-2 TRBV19 CASRAGTGDYGYTF TGTGCCAGTAGAGCCGGGACAGGGGACTATGGCTACACCTTC
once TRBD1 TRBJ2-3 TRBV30 CAWAGTGSDTQYF TGTGCCTGGGCCGGGACAGGGTCCGATACGCAGTATTTT
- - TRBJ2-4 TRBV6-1 CASSEPGHLNIQYF TGTGCCAGCAGTGAACCGGGACACCTAAACATTCAGTACTTC
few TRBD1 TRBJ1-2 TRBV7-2 CASSFDPRDRGGGYTF TGTGCCAGCAGCTTCGACCCCAGGGACAGGGGGGGAGGCTACACCTTC
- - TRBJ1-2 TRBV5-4 CASSSASRDYGYTF TGTGCCAGCAGCTCGGCCAGCAGGGACTATGGCTACACCTTC
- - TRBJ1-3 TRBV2 CASSGRPGLSGNTIYF TGTGCCAGCTCAGGGCGGCCGGGACTCTCTGGAAACACCATATATTTT
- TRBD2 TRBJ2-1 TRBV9 CASSDGLADNEQFF TGTGCCAGCAGCGACGGACTAGCGGACAATGAGCAGTTCTTC
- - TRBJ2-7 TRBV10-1 CASTAWGVPYEQYF TGCGCCAGCACGGCATGGGGGGTCCCCTACGAGCAGTACTTC
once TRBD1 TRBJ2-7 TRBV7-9 CASSLSLGQGFLEQYF TGTGCCAGCAGCTTGAGTCTCGGACAGGGTTTTCTCGAGCAGTACTTC
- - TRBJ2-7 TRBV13 CASSLGPLNPYEQYF TGTGCCAGCAGCTTAGGACCCCTTAACCCCTACGAGCAGTACTTC
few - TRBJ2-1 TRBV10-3 CAITQRAGNNEQFF TGTGCCATCACTCAAAGGGCAGGGAACAATGAGCAGTTCTTC
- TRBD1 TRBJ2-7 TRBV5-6 CASSPLGQAKSYEQYF TGTGCCAGCAGCCCTCTGGGACAGGCCAAGTCCTACGAGCAGTACTTC
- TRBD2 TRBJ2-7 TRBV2 CASSSSGGASYEQYF TGTGCCAGCAGTAGTAGCGGGGGGGCCTCCTACGAGCAGTACTTC
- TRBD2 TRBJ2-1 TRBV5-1 CASSLAVLAGANEQFF TGCGCCAGCAGCTTGGCCGTACTAGCGGGGGCCAATGAGCAGTTCTTC
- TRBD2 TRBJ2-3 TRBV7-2 CASSISGRDADTQYF TGTGCCAGCAGCATAAGCGGGAGGGACGCAGATACGCAGTATTTT
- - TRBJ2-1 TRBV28 CASRPGLSSYNEQFF TGTGCCAGCAGGCCGGGACTCAGCTCCTACAATGAGCAGTTCTTC
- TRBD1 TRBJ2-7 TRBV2 CASSDDRGRSEQYF TGTGCCAGCAGTGATGACAGGGGCAGGTCCGAGCAGTACTTC
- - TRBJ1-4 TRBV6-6 CASSRGGLPNEKLFF TGTGCCAGCAGTCGGGGAGGGTTGCCTAATGAAAAACTGTTTTTT
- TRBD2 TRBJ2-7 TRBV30 CAWSRPAGDYEQYF TGTGCCTGGAGTCGGCCAGCGGGAGACTACGAGCAGTACTTC
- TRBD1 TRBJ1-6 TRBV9 CASSPTAGQGNSPLHF TGTGCCAGCAGCCCGACGGCGGGACAGGGCAATTCACCCCTCCACTTT
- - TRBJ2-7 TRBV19 CASKASGNHFPYEQYF TGTGCCAGTAAAGCATCCGGGAACCATTTCCCCTACGAGCAGTACTTC
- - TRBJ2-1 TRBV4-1 CASSQQVGGYNEQFF TGCGCCAGCAGCCAACAGGTAGGAGGGTACAATGAGCAGTTCTTC
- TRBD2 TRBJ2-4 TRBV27 CASSLSGLAGAKNIQYF TGTGCCAGCAGTTTATCCGGGCTAGCGGGAGCCAAAAACATTCAGTACTTC